A selection of T cell receptor beta chains follows, all from one sample in a study of siplizumab effects on memory and regulatory T cells. TCRdb's table, derived via immunoSEQ multiplex PCR, lists solely in-frame clones and lacks some. The sample comprises roughly 100,000 clones, about 94% of which are singletons, and about 1.1% rests with the top ten. The source material was CD4+ T cells sorted from blood. The receptors here all came from a human donor in good health. Both conserved end residues are part of each CDR3. Fields, in order: V gene, clone size, J gene, D gene, CDR3 DNA, CDR3 protein. D genes are given only for firm matches. Only some rows state a clone size, as once, few, many or a class for expanded clones.

>TRBV9|NA|TRBJ2-1|TRBD2
TGTGCCAGCGGGCCAACTAGCGGGGCTCACAACAATGAGCAGTTCTTC
CASGPTSGAHNNEQFF
>TRBV28|NA|TRBJ1-5|NA
TGTGCCAGCACCGACAGCAAGTTGGCGGCGCCCCAACTCAATCAGCCCCAGCATTTT
CASTDSKLAAPQLNQPQHF
>TRBV28|NA|TRBJ2-1|NA
TGTGCCAGCAGTTGGGGATACACCAATGAGCAGTTCTTC
CASSWGYTNEQFF
>TRBV28|once|TRBJ1-1|TRBD1
TGTGCCAGCAGCTCTACAGGGGGCAACGGCACTGAAGCTTTCTTT
CASSSTGGNGTEAFF
>TRBV2|NA|TRBJ1-5|NA
TGTGCCAGCAGTGAAGGCAGATTGAGCAATCAGCCCCAGCATTTT
CASSEGRLSNQPQHF
>TRBV6-4|once|TRBJ1-2|NA
TGTGCCAGCAGACTCGACAGCGAGAGTAACTATGGCTACACCTTC
CASRLDSESNYGYTF
>TRBV18|NA|TRBJ2-5|TRBD1
TGTGCCAGCTCACCGAGAGGACAGGGGGCCTGGGAGACCCAGTACTTC
CASSPRGQGAWETQYF
>TRBV10-2|NA|TRBJ2-2|NA
TGCGCCAGCGCGCCTCTAGCGTTTTTGGGTCCCGGGGAGCTGTTTTTT
CASAPLAFLGPGELFF
>TRBV19|NA|TRBJ1-2|NA
TGTGCCAGTAGTATACGGGGGGCGCGAGGCTACACCTTC
CASSIRGARGYTF
>TRBV11-1|NA|TRBJ2-4|TRBD2
TGTGCCAGCAGTTTGAATATTGGACTAGTGAGCAACATTCAGTACTTC
CASSLNIGLVSNIQYF
>TRBV14|NA|TRBJ2-5|NA
TGTGCCAGCAGCCAAGTTGTGGCAGGTTTCCAAGAGACCCAGTACTTC
CASSQVVAGFQETQYF
>TRBV6-1|NA|TRBJ2-1|NA
TGTGCCAGCAGTATACGCTCCTACAATGAGCAGTTCTTC
CASSIRSYNEQFF
>TRBV28|NA|TRBJ1-2|NA
TGTGCCAGCAGGGTCAGGGTGGCGAAAGGCTACACCTTC
CASRVRVAKGYTF
>TRBV5-1|NA|TRBJ2-7|TRBD1
TGCGCCAGTCGGCCGGGACAGGGCCCCTACGAGCAGTACTTC
CASRPGQGPYEQYF
>TRBV28|NA|TRBJ1-1|NA
TGTGCCAGCGACTTCCTCCGGCGGGGGCAAGGGGGGTCTGAAGCTTTCTTT
CASDFLRRGQGGSEAFF
>TRBV6-1|NA|TRBJ1-6|NA
TGTGCCAGCACGGCACAGCACACAAATTCACCCCTCCACTTT
CASTAQHTNSPLHF
>TRBV7-3|NA|TRBJ2-7|NA
TGTGCCAGCAGCTTATCTCCGGCCTCCTACGAGCAGTACTTC
CASSLSPASYEQYF
>TRBV6-5|NA|TRBJ2-1|NA
TGTGCCAGCAGTTACTCGAAGTGGTCCTACAATGAGCAGTTCTTC
CASSYSKWSYNEQFF
>TRBV6-1|NA|TRBJ2-1|NA
TGTGCCAGCAGACTTGACCGTCGAAACAATGAGCAGTTCTTC
CASRLDRRNNEQFF
>TRBV19|NA|TRBJ2-1|NA
TGTGCCAGTAGCTCCTACAATGAGCAGTTCTTC
CASSSYNEQFF
>TRBV28|NA|TRBJ1-4|NA
TGTGCCAGCAGTTCCCGGACAGAAAAACTGTTTTTT
CASSSRTEKLFF
>TRBV5-6|NA|TRBJ2-1|NA
TGTGCCAGCAGCGGACCGGGGACCAGAATATATGAGCAGTTCTTC
CASSGPGTRIYEQFF
>TRBV6-1|NA|TRBJ1-5|NA
TGTGCCAGCAGTGAAGCTAGAGACAGTCATAGCAATCAGCCCCAGCATTTT
CASSEARDSHSNQPQHF
>TRBV7-3|NA|TRBJ2-6|TRBD1
TGTGCCAGCAGCTTAGGACAGGCTGGGGCCAACGTCCTGACTTTC
CASSLGQAGANVLTF
>TRBV10-3|once|TRBJ1-2|NA
TGTGCCATCGGGGGCTTAGACAGCAACTATGGCTACACCTTC
CAIGGLDSNYGYTF
>TRBV7-3|NA|TRBJ2-5|TRBD1
TGTGCCAGCAGCTTTCAAGGGGGCGAGACCCAGTACTTC
CASSFQGGETQYF
>TRBV4-2|NA|TRBJ2-5|NA
TGTGCCAGCAGCCAAGGAGGCTCAAAGGAGACCCAGTACTTC
CASSQGGSKETQYF
>TRBV7-9|NA|TRBJ2-2|NA
TGTGCCAGCAGCTTAGCAGTTACCCGGGACTTAGAAACCGGGGAGCTGTTTTTT
CASSLAVTRDLETGELFF
>TRBV5-1|NA|TRBJ2-7|TRBD1
TGCGCCAGCAGCACTGGGACAGGGGGGAACGAGCAGTACTTC
CASSTGTGGNEQYF
>TRBV5-8|NA|TRBJ2-4|TRBD1
TGTGCCAGCAGCTTCGACAGGGGAAACATTCAGTACTTC
CASSFDRGNIQYF
>TRBV5-6|NA|TRBJ1-5|NA
TGTGCCAGCAGCGTGGGCCGGGCTCCGGGTCAGCCCCAGCATTTT
CASSVGRAPGQPQHF
>TRBV6-5|NA|TRBJ2-2|TRBD1
TGTGCCAGCAGTTTACACAGGGGAAACACCGGGGAGCTGTTTTTT
CASSLHRGNTGELFF
>TRBV7-8|NA|TRBJ1-4|TRBD1
TGTGCCAGCAGCTTATCACGGGACAGGGGGCAAAAACTGTTTTTT
CASSLSRDRGQKLFF
>TRBV2|NA|TRBJ2-1|NA
TGTGCCAGCGAGAGGACCCGCTCCTACAATGAGCAGTTCTTC
CASERTRSYNEQFF
>TRBV7-2|NA|TRBJ2-3|TRBD2
TGTGCCAGCAGCTTCCGCAGCGGGGGCACAGATACGCAGTATTTT
CASSFRSGGTDTQYF
>TRBV28|NA|TRBJ2-3|NA
TGTGCCAGCAGCCCAGGGACCACAGATACGCAGTATTTT
CASSPGTTDTQYF
>TRBV27|NA|TRBJ2-1|NA
TGTGCCAGCAGTCCCACCGGAAGGGTAGCTTACAATGAGCAGTTCTTC
CASSPTGRVAYNEQFF
>TRBV7-9|few|TRBJ2-7|NA
TGTGCCAGCAGCCCTTGGGGGGTGGGCTACGAGCAGTACTTC
CASSPWGVGYEQYF
>TRBV20-1|NA|TRBJ2-3|NA
TGCAGTGCGTGGGACAATACGCAGTATTTT
CSAWDNTQYF
>TRBV5-1|NA|TRBJ2-2|TRBD2
TGCGCCAGCAGCTTGTACGGAGCGGGAGCGACCGGGGAGCTGTTTTTT
CASSLYGAGATGELFF
>TRBV11-2|NA|TRBJ2-5|TRBD2
TGTGCCAGCAGCTTATTGACTAGCGGGACAGAGACCCAGTACTTC
CASSLLTSGTETQYF
>TRBV25-1|few|TRBJ2-3|TRBD1
TGTGCCAGCAGTAATAGACAGGGGGCAGATACGCAGTATTTT
CASSNRQGADTQYF
>TRBV5-1|once|TRBJ2-1|TRBD2
TGCGCCAGCAGGGGTGCGACTAGCGGTTACAATGAGCAGTTCTTC
CASRGATSGYNEQFF
>TRBV27|NA|TRBJ1-2|NA
TGTGCCAGCAGAAAGATCAGCTTGGGTTACTATGGCTACACCTTC
CASRKISLGYYGYTF
>TRBV5-1|NA|TRBJ1-1|TRBD1
TGCGCCAGCAGCTTCAACACACAGGGGGACACTGAAGCTTTCTTT
CASSFNTQGDTEAFF
>TRBV7-3|NA|TRBJ1-1|NA
TGTGCCAGCAGTCCGGACACGGGCATTGAAGCTTTCTTT
CASSPDTGIEAFF
>TRBV6-1|NA|TRBJ2-2|TRBD2
TGTGCCAGCAGTGAACCCCTGACTAGCGGGAACGACGGGGAGCTGTTTTTT
CASSEPLTSGNDGELFF
>TRBV5-1|NA|TRBJ2-5|NA
TGCGCCAGCAGCTTTGGTTCAACCTCTACCCAAGAGACCCAGTACTTC
CASSFGSTSTQETQYF
>TRBV28|NA|TRBJ1-4|NA
TGTGCCAGCTCCACCCATTTTGAAAAACTGTTTTTT
CASSTHFEKLFF
>TRBV7-3|NA|TRBJ2-1|TRBD1
TGTGCCAGCAGCAAGACAGGGGCACCTGAGCAGTTCTTC
CASSKTGAPEQFF
>TRBV19|NA|TRBJ2-1|NA
TGTGCCAGTAGTATCAAGGGAATATCCCTTTTTGAGCAGTTCTTC
CASSIKGISLFEQFF
>TRBV10-3|once|TRBJ2-3|TRBD2
TGTGCCATCAGTGAGTCGGGGGGAGGGAGCACAGATACGCAGTATTTT
CAISESGGGSTDTQYF